The sequence of this T cell receptor beta chain was determined in a study of OX40 agonist ivuxolimab in advanced cancers. For the study at large: Earlier treatment with anti-PD-1, anti-PD-L1 or anti-CTLA-4 was permitted, and 30% to 40% had received some. Study findings and constraints: CD8+ T cells showed, on average, more clonal expansion than CD4+ cells. Partial responders dosed at 0.1-3.0 mg/kg displayed clonal expansion ranking among the lowest. At 0.1 to 3.0 mg/kg and by week 6, clonal expansion occurred in CD4+ and CD8+ blood T cells.

V dropped 3 bases and J dropped 2; count of bases not matched to a gene: 6. CDR1 is SGHTA and CDR2 is FQGNSA in the germline V gene. The CDR3 contains 15 residues. Comments on this clone: Its specificity is not known.

Assay used: immunoSEQ multiplex PCR; TCRdb lists only in-frame clones, some missing. The sample includes about 80,000 clones, 65% to 90% of them seen just once. The source was CD4+ or CD8+ T cells sorted from blood, collected in a trial of the OX40 agonist ivuxolimab. The clonotype comes from an adult with an advanced solid tumor such as melanoma, head and neck, liver or kidney cancer. V usage is TRBV7-2 and J usage is TRBJ2-7; 8 bases line up with TRBD2. CDR3 DNA sequence: TGTGCCAGCAGCTTTACTAGCGGAGGGGCCTACGAGCAGTACTTC. This encodes CASSFTSGGAYEQYF.